These 24 T cell receptor beta chains came from one sample sequenced in a study of CD8+ T cells in alopecia areata. The treatment is: oral pan-JAK inhibitor, 5-10 mg twice daily. Sequencing used cDNA as its template, made by extracting RNA and reverse transcribing it. Some clones are missing from TCRdb's copy, which holds only in-frame ones; the method was immunoSEQ multiplex PCR. The sample lists 250,000 to 350,000 clones; over 45% were seen once. The material sequenced was CD4+ T cells sorted from blood, taken at week 52, from a patient treated with tofacitinib. Receptors originate from a human donor with alopecia areata.

The genes are TRBV5-1 and TRBJ2-7; D unresolved. Trimming cost V 4 bases and J 4 bases, with 6 bases left between them. CDR3 size: 11 residues. In germline, CDR1 is SGHRS, CDR2 YFSETQ. The chain's CDR3 is CASSTLYEQYF. In nucleotides, the CDR3 is TGCGCCAGCAGCACCCTATACGAGCAGTACTTC.

The chain recombines TRBV6-5 with TRBJ2-2; 10 nucleotides line up with TRBD1. In germline, CDR1 is MNHEY, CDR2 SVGAGI. Unmatched junction bases numbered 3, after V lost 1 base and J lost 4 bases. The CDR3 has 16 amino acids. CDR3 sequence reads: CASSYFGTGVTGELFF. The CDR3, as DNA: TGTGCCAGCAGTTACTTCGGGACAGGGGTCACCGGGGAGCTGTTTTTT.

This clone was counted a few times. This chain links TRBV25-1 with TRBJ2-3, with TRBD1 identical over 10 bases. This CDR3 has 15 residues. Trimming at V came to 4 bases and at J to 6 bases, leaving 7 bases not matched to a gene. Germline CDR1 is MGHDK and CDR2 is SYGVNS. For the CDR3, the DNA is TGTGCCAGCAGTGTCCGGACAGGGGGTTCGGATACGCAGTATTTT. Translating it yields CASSVRTGGSDTQYF.

This clone appeared once. This chain uses TRBV9 with TRBJ2-2; D unclear. The CDR3 totals 16 residues. V was clipped by 1 base and J by 5 bases, with 15 bases between them. Germline V CDR1 and CDR2: SGDLS, YYNGEE. CDR3 sequence: CASSVFSNSGTGELFF. For the CDR3, the DNA is TGTGCCAGCAGCGTATTCTCTAATAGTGGAACCGGGGAGCTGTTTTTT.

The chain carries TRBV2 and TRBJ2-5; D gene uncertain. Between the trimmed V and J ends, which lost 6 bases and 0 bases, there was a span of 5 bases. The CDR3 is made up of 12 amino acids. Germline V lookup: CDR1 SNHLY, CDR2 FYNNEI. The CDR3 spells CASRQYQETQYF. In DNA, the CDR3 is TGTGCCAGCAGACAGTACCAAGAGACCCAGTACTTC.

This clone was counted only a few times. The chain links TRBV12-5 to TRBJ2-5, with D possibly being TRBD1 or TRBD2 (5 bases each). Germline CDR1 reads LGHNT; CDR2 reads FRNRAP. With 2 bases removed from V and 2 bases from J, the gap between germline ends came to 12 bases. The CDR3 covers 15 residues. CDR3 nucleotides: TGTGCTAGTGGTTTGTCATACAGGACTCAAGAGACCCAGTACTTC. This translates into CASGLSYRTQETQYF.

This clone was detected once. The rearrangement uses TRBV15 and TRBJ1-5; D gene uncertain. The CDR3 is made up of 15 amino acids. Germline CDR1 and CDR2: LNHNV and YYDKDF (reference sequence). The ends were cut back, 5 bases at V and 7 bases at J, with 18 bases in the middle. CDR3 coding DNA: TGTGCCACCAGCGGTCATACTACGCGCGGCCAGCCCCAGCATTTT. Encoded protein: CATSGHTTRGQPQHF.

CDR3 loop: CASSFRWGRTGLSYNEQFF. The CDR3 DNA reads as TGTGCCAGCAGCTTCAGGTGGGGAAGGACAGGCCTCTCCTACAATGAGCAGTTCTTC. This chain uses TRBV7-9 with TRBJ2-1, with TRBD1 matching 7 bases. CDR3 length: 19 residues. Germline-derived CDR1 and CDR2 are SEHNR and FQNEAQ (reference sequence). The trim removed 3 bases at V and 0 bases at J, leaving 14 bases unmatched.

The CDR3: CASSPGLAAGEDTQYF. As DNA, the CDR3 is TGTGCCAGCAGCCCGGGACTAGCGGCCGGGGAGGATACGCAGTATTTT. The chain recombines TRBV4-2 with TRBJ2-3; 11 bases fit TRBD2. V was clipped by 4 bases and J by 6 bases; unmatched bases: 9. Germline loops: CDR1 LGHNA, CDR2 YNFKEQ. There are 16 residues in the CDR3.

This clone appeared a few times. J is TRBJ1-1 and V is TRBV7-9; D is unclear. This CDR3 is built from 14 residues. The germline V and J ends were trimmed by 3 bases and 0 bases, with 8 bases remaining between them. Germline lookup yields CDR1 SEHNR and CDR2 FQNEAQ (reference sequence). CDR3 sequence: CASSFIGVNTEAFF. The CDR3, as DNA: TGTGCCAGCAGCTTCATTGGGGTGAACACTGAAGCTTTCTTT.

CDR3 amino acids: CASSQPIGFTGANVLTF. The CDR3 DNA sequence: TGTGCCAGCAGCCAACCCATTGGATTCACTGGGGCCAACGTCCTGACTTTC. V usage is TRBV4-2 and J usage is TRBJ2-6; D is unclear. V dropped 2 bases and J dropped 2 bases, with 13 bases sitting between them. CDR3 size: 17 residues. Germline values: CDR1 LGHNA, CDR2 YNFKEQ.

The chain carries TRBV18 and TRBJ1-2; the match to TRBD1 covers 9 bases. In germline, CDR1 is KGHSH, CDR2 LQKENI. The CDR3 runs 14 residues. Trimming cost V 6 bases and J 4 bases; bases outside gene matches: 6. The CDR3 is CASSPGQGSYGYTF. As DNA, the CDR3 is TGTGCCAGCTCGCCCGGACAGGGGAGCTATGGCTACACCTTC.

The chain recombines TRBV7-2 with TRBJ1-1, with D unclear. The CDR3 is 15 residues long. CDR1 is SGHTA, CDR2 FQGNSA, per germline. The V end was cut by 1 base, the J end by 2 bases, with 11 bases between. CDR3 residues: CASSLGYSSNTEAFF. The CDR3 bases are TGTGCCAGCAGCTTAGGGTACTCTTCTAACACTGAAGCTTTCTTT. The full variable domain, in which reference TRBV7-2 and TRBJ1-1 provide the parts outside the CDR3, is GAGVSQSPSNKVTEKGKDVELRCDPISGHTALYWYRQSLGQGLEFLIYFQGNSAPDKSGLPSDRFSAERTGGSVSTLTIQRTQQEDSAVYLCASSLGYSSNTEAFFGQGTRLTVV.

V and J are TRBV2 and TRBJ2-5; TRBD1 matches at 10 bases. Germline V gene sequence: CDR1 SNHLY, CDR2 FYNNEI. The CDR3 totals 11 residues. J lost 10 bases, V lost 7 bases, and 3 bases had no gene match. CDR3 sequence reads: CASTGQGDQYF. CDR3 DNA: TGTGCCAGCACCGGACAGGGGGACCAGTACTTC.

The chain uses TRBV15 and TRBJ2-1, with a weak D call TRBD1 (5 bases). Germline V lookup: CDR1 LNHNV, CDR2 YYDKDF (reference sequence). Trimming removed 2 bases from V and 6 bases from J, with 11 bases in between. CDR3 length equals 14 residues. Here the CDR3 DNA reads TGTGCCACCAGCAGACAACTGGGGCCCAATGAGCAGTTCTTC. Translated: CATSRQLGPNEQFF.

The CDR3 region is CASSEGPLAEAFF. The CDR3 nucleotides read TGTGCCAGCAGCGAAGGACCCTTAGCTGAAGCTTTCTTT. The J gene is TRBJ1-1, the V gene TRBV9, with no clear D. This CDR3 has 13 amino acids. V dropped 3 bases and J dropped 6 bases, with 12 bases sitting between them. Germline-derived CDR1 and CDR2 are SGDLS and YYNGEE.

This clone was detected once. CDR3 DNA: TGTGCCTGGAGTAGAACCGGGACTAGCGGGGGATCTCAACCACCTTACAATGAGCAGTTCTTC. This sequence encodes CAWSRTGTSGGSQPPYNEQFF. The chain links TRBV30 to TRBJ2-1, with 14 positions matching TRBD2. The J segment lost 4 bases and the V segment lost 2 bases, leaving 19 bases of the junction unmatched. Germline loops: CDR1 GTSNPN, CDR2 SVGIG (reference sequence). The CDR3 runs to 21 residues.

This clone occurred a few times. V gene TRBV29-1 combines with J gene TRBJ2-3; no definite D call. There are 11 residues in the CDR3. V was pared by 4 bases and J by 4 bases, with 6 bases between. Germline CDR1 SQVTM, CDR2 ANQGSEA. The CDR3: CSVGVADTQYF. CDR3 DNA: TGCAGCGTTGGAGTGGCAGATACGCAGTATTTT.

The J gene is TRBJ2-5, the V gene TRBV5-1; 7 positions agree with TRBD1. In germline, CDR1 is SGHRS, CDR2 YFSETQ. V lost 4 bases and J lost 2; bases outside the gene matches: 8. This CDR3 comprises 15 residues. The CDR3 DNA reads as TGCGCCAGCAGCCCCCGGGACAGCCGGCAAGAGACCCAGTACTTC. It yields the protein CASSPRDSRQETQYF.

The J gene is TRBJ2-7, the V gene TRBV9; D not resolved. CDR3 size: 14 residues. The V gene lost 1 base and the J gene lost 0 bases, with 8 bases spanning the gap. Germline V gives CDR1 SGDLS, CDR2 YYNGEE. CDR3 residues: CASSVKADSYEQYF. For the CDR3, the DNA is TGTGCCAGCAGCGTAAAGGCGGACTCCTACGAGCAGTACTTC.

Comments on this clone: Other DNA sequences in the sample encode the same CDR3. The rearrangement links TRBV30 to TRBJ1-5; weak D call: TRBD1 (5 bases). Per the germline V gene, CDR1 is GTSNPN and CDR2 is SVGIG (reference sequence). Trimming took 1 base from V and 0 from J, leaving 7 bases between them. This CDR3 spans 14 amino acids. The CDR3 loop is CAWSGGDSNQPQHF. DNA for the CDR3: TGTGCCTGGAGTGGGGGGGATAGCAATCAGCCCCAGCATTTT.

The rearrangement links TRBV5-1 to TRBJ1-2; no definite D call. Trimming shortened V by 2 bases and J by 4 bases, and 12 bases separated the two germline ends. The CDR3 consists of 14 residues. Germline V gene lookup returns CDR1 SGHRS and CDR2 YFSETQ. The CDR3 DNA sequence: TGCGCCAGCAGCTTTGAGGAGAGCATCTATGGCTACACCTTC. Translating it yields CASSFEESIYGYTF.

V gene TRBV29-1 combines with J gene TRBJ1-3; D unresolved. V was cut by 7 bases and J by 0 bases, with 10 bases left in between. CDR3 length: 13 residues. Germline V CDR1 and CDR2: SQVTM, ANQGSEA. CDR3 amino acids: CSAWTSSGNTIYF. CDR3 nucleotides: TGCAGCGCGTGGACGAGCTCTGGAAACACCATATATTTT. Full variable domain (missing parts from reference TRBV29-1 and TRBJ1-3): SAVISQKPSRDICQRGTSLTIQCQVDSQVTMMFWYRQQPGQSLTLIATANQGSEATYESGFVIDKFPISRPNLTFSTLTVSNMSPEDSSIYLCSAWTSSGNTIYFGEGSWLTVV.

The V and J genes are TRBV14 and TRBJ1-2; D may be TRBD1 (5 bases). This CDR3 is built from 17 residues. CDR1 is SGHDN and CDR2 is FVKESK in the germline V gene. V lost 0 bases to trimming and J lost 2 bases, with 16 bases between them. The DNA for the CDR3 is TGTGCCAGCAGCCAAGATATGGAGGCAGGGCGAAACTATGGCTACACCTTC. This encodes CASSQDMEAGRNYGYTF.